The TCR beta chain under discussion was sequenced for a study of radiation and T cells in renal cell carcinoma. Clones were read by immunoSEQ multiplex PCR, and TCRdb kept only the in-frame ones, dropping some. Of some 120,000 clones in the sample, roughly four fifths were seen once. In the case of this clone: Its antigen is unidentified.

Germline V gene data show CDR1 as SEHNR and CDR2 as FQNEAQ (reference sequence). The CDR3 extends over 15 amino acids. V lost 5 bases and J lost 2, with 12 bases in between. Study-level results: From baseline, blood top tumor clonotypes peaked at 2 weeks post-radiation. Baseline intratumoral clonotype presence is unknown without pretreatment biopsies.

Sample time point: blood 2 weeks post-SBRT. Treatment described: 15 Gy SBRT to primary tumor, nephrectomy 4 weeks later. Serial blood draws occurred at baseline and 2 and 4 weeks post-SBRT. The tumor was a clear cell renal cell carcinoma. The sequences come from blood, collected from a patient whose treatment included radiotherapy and nephrectomy. The chain employs TRBV7-9 and TRBJ1-4; TRBD1 is a possible D gene (5 bases). The TCR comes from a man aged 45-60 years with renal cell carcinoma. The CDR3 sequence: CASSAPGRTNEKLFF. CDR3 coding DNA: TGTGCCAGCAGCGCGCCAGGGAGGACTAATGAAAAACTGTTTTTT.